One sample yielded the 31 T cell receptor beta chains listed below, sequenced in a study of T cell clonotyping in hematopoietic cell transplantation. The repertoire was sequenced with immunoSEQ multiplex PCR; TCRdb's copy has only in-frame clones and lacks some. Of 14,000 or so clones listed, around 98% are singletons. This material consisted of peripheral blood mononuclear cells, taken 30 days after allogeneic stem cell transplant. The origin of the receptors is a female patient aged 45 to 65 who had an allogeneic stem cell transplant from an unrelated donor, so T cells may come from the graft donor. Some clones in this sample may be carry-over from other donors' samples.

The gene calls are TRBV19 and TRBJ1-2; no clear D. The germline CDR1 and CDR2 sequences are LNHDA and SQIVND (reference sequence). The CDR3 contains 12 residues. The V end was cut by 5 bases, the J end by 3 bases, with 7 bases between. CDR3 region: CASSPRDYGYTF. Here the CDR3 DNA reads TGTGCCAGTAGTCCCCGGGACTATGGCTACACCTTC.

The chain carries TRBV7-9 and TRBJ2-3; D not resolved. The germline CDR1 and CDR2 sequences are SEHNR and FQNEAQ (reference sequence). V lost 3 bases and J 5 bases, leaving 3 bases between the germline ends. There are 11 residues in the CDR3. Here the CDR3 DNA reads TGTGCCAGCAGCTTTAAAGATACGCAGTATTTT. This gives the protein CASSFKDTQYF.

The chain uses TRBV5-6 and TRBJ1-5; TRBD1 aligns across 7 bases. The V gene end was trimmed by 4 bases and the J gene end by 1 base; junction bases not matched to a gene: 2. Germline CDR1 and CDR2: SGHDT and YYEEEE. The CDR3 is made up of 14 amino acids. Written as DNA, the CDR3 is TGTGCCAGCAGCGGGGGACAGAGCAATCAGCCCCAGCATTTT. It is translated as CASSGGQSNQPQHF.

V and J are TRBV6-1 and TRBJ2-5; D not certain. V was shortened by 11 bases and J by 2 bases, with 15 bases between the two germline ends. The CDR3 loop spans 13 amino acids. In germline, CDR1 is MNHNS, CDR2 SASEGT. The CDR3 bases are TGTGCCTCCTCGCCCAATGTGCAAGAGACCCAGTACTTC. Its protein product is CASSPNVQETQYF.

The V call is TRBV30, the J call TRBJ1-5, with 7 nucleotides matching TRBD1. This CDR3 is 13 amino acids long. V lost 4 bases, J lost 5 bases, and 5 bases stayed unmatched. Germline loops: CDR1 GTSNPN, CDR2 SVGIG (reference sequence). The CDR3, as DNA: TGTGCCTGGACGACAGGGACCGATCAGCCCCAGCATTTT. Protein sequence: CAWTTGTDQPQHF. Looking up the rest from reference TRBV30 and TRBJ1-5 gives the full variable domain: SQTIHQWPATLVQPVGSPLSLECTVEGTSNPNLYWYRQAAGRGLQLLFYSVGIGQISSEVPQNLSASRPQDRQFILSSKKLLLSDSGFYLCAWTTGTDQPQHFGDGTRLSIL.

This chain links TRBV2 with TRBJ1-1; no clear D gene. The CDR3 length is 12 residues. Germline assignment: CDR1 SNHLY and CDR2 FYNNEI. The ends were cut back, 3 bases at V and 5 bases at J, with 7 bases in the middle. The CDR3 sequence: CASSEFRTEAFF. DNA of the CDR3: TGTGCCAGCAGTGAGTTTCGTACTGAAGCTTTCTTT.

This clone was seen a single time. The CDR3: CASSTDGDRPQHF. In DNA form, the CDR3 reads TGTGCCAGCAGCACAGACGGGGACCGGCCCCAGCATTTT. This chain links TRBV7-8 with TRBJ1-5; weak D call: TRBD1 (5 bases). Germline values: CDR1 SGHVS, CDR2 FQNEAQ. This CDR3 has 13 residues. Trimming cost V 5 bases and J 9 bases, with 14 bases left between them.

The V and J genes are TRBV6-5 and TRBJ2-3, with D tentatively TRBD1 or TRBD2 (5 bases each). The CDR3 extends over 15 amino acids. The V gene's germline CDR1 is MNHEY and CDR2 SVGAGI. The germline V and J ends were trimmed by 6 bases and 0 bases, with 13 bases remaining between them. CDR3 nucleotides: TGTGCCAGCAGGCTCGGGGCTACTAGCACAGATACGCAGTATTTT. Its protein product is CASRLGATSTDTQYF.

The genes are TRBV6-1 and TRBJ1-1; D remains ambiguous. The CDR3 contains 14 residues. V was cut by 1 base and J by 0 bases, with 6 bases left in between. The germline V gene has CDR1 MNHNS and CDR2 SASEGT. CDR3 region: CASSEDRMNTEAFF. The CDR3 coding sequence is TGTGCCAGCAGTGAAGACAGAATGAACACTGAAGCTTTCTTT.

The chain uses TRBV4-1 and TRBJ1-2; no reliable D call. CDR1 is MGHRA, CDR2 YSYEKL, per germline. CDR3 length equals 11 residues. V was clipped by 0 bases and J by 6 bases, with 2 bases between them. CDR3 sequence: CASSQDNGYTF. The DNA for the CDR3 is TGCGCCAGCAGCCAAGATAATGGCTACACCTTC.

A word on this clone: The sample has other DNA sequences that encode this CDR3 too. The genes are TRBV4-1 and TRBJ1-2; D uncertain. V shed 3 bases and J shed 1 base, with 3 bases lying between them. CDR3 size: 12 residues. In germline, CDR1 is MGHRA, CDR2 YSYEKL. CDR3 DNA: TGCGCCAGCAGCCAGGATAACTATGGCTACACCTTC. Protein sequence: CASSQDNYGYTF.

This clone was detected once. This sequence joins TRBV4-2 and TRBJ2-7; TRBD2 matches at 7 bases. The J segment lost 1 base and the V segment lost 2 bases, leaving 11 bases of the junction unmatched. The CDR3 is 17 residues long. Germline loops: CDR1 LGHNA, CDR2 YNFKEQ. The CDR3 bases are TGTGCCAGCAGCCAACCCCTGGGAGGGCAATCGTCCTACGAGCAGTACTTC. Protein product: CASSQPLGGQSSYEQYF.

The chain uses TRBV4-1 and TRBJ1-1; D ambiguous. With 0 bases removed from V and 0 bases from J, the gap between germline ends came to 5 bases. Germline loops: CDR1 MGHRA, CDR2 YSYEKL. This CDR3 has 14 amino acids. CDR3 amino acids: CASSQDALNTEAFF. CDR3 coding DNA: TGCGCCAGCAGCCAAGATGCTCTGAACACTGAAGCTTTCTTT.

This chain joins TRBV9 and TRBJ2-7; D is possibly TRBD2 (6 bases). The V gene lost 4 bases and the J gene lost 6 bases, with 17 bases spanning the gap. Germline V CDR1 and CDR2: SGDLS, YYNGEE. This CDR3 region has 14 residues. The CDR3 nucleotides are TGTGCCAGCAGCCCCGGAGGGCTGGGCTCCGAGCAGTACTTC. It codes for CASSPGGLGSEQYF.

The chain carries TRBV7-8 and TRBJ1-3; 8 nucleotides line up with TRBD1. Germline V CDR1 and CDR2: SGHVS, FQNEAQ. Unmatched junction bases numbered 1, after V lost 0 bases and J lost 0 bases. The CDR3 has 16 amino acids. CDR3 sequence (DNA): TGTGCCAGCAGCTTAGCGGGACAGGACTCTGGAAACACCATATATTTT. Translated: CASSLAGQDSGNTIYF.

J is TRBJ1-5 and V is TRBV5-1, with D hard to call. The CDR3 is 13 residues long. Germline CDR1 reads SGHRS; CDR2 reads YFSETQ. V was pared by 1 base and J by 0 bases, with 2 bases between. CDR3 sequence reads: CASSLNSNQPQHF. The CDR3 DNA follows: TGCGCCAGCAGCTTGAATAGCAATCAGCCCCAGCATTTT.

The CDR3 region has the DNA TGTGCCTGGACAAAGCCCGGTAGGGATGGCTACACCTTC. It translates to CAWTKPGRDGYTF. This sequence joins TRBV30 and TRBJ1-2; D is unresolved. The germline V and J ends were trimmed by 4 bases and 6 bases, with 15 bases remaining between them. Germline V lookup: CDR1 GTSNPN, CDR2 SVGIG (reference sequence). The CDR3 has 13 amino acids.

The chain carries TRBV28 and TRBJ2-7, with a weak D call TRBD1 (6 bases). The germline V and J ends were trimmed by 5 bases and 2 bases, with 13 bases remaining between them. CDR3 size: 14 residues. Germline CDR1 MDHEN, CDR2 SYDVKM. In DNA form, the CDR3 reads TGTGCCAGCAGTCTCACAGGGCCCCCCTACGAGCAGTACTTC. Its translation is CASSLTGPPYEQYF.

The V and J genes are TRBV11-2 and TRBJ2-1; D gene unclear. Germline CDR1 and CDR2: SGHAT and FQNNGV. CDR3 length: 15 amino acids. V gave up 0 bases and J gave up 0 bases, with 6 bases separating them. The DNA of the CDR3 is TGTGCCAGCAGCTTAGAGGCGGTCTCCTACAATGAGCAGTTCTTC. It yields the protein CASSLEAVSYNEQFF.

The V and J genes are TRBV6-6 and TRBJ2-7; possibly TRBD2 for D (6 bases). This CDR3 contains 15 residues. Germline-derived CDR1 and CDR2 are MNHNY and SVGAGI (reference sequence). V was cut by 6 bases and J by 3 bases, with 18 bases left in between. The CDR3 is CASSPPGRGNYEQYF. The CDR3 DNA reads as TGTGCCAGCAGCCCCCCCGGCCGGGGGAACTACGAGCAGTACTTC.

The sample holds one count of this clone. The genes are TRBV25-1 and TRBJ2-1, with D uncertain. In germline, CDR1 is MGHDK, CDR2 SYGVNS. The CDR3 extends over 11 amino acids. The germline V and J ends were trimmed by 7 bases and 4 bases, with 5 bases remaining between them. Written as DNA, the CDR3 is TGTGCCAGCACGGGTTACAATGAGCAGTTCTTC. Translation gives CASTGYNEQFF. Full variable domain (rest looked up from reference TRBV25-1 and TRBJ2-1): EADIYQTPRYLVIGTGKKITLECSQTMGHDKMYWYQQDPGMELHLIHYSYGVNSTEKGDLSSESTVSRIRTEHFPLTLESARPSHTSQYLCASTGYNEQFFGPGTRLTVL.

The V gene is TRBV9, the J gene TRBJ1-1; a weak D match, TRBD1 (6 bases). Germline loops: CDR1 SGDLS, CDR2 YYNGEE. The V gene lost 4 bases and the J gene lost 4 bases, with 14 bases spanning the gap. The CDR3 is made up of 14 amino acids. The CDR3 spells CASSTRTEGTEAFF. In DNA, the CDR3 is TGTGCCAGCAGCACCCGGACAGAGGGCACTGAAGCTTTCTTT.

The CDR3 reads CASNDRGVWPQHF. The CDR3 nucleotides are TGTGCCAGTAATGACCGGGGGGTATGGCCCCAGCATTTT. V gene TRBV19 combines with J gene TRBJ1-5, with a weak D call TRBD1 (5 bases). Between the trimmed V and J ends, which lost 7 bases and 9 bases, there was a span of 16 bases. In germline, CDR1 is LNHDA, CDR2 SQIVND (reference sequence). The CDR3 runs to 13 residues.

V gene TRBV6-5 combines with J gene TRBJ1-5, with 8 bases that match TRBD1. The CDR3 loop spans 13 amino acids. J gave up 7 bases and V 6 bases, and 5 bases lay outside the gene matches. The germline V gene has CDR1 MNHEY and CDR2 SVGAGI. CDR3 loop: CASSRQGYQPQHF. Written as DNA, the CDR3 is TGTGCCAGCAGCCGACAGGGGTACCAGCCCCAGCATTTT.

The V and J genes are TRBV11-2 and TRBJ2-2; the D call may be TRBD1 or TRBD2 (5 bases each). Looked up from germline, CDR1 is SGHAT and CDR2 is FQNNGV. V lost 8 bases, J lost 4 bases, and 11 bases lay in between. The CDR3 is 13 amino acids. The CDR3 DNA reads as TGTGCCAGCTTTGGTGGGGGCACCGGGGAGCTGTTTTTT. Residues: CASFGGGTGELFF.

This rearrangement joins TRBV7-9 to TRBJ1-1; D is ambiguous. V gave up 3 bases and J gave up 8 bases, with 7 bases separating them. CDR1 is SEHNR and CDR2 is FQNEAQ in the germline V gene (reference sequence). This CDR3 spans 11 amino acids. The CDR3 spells CASSLKGEAFF. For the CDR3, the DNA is TGTGCCAGCAGCTTGAAAGGGGAAGCTTTCTTT.

The CDR3 DNA follows: TGTGCCAGCAGCTCCCAGGGGGGGCCCTACGAGCAGTACTTC. Translation gives CASSSQGGPYEQYF. V usage is TRBV5-6 and J usage is TRBJ2-7, with D perhaps given as TRBD1 or TRBD2 (7 bases each). CDR1 is SGHDT and CDR2 is YYEEEE in the germline V gene. The CDR3 is 14 residues long. Trimming removed 3 bases from V and 2 bases from J, with 12 bases in between.

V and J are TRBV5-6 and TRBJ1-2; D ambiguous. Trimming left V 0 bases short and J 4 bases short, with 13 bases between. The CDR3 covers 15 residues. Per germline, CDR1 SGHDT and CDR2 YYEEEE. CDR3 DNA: TGTGCCAGCAGCTTGGACCTCCGAAGGCGCTATGGCTACACCTTC. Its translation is CASSLDLRRRYGYTF.

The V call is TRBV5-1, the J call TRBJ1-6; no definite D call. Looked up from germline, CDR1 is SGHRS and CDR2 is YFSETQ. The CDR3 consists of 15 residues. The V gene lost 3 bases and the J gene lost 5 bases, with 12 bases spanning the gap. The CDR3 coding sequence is TGCGCCAGCAGCTCGTATGAGGGAAATAATTCACCCCTCCACTTT. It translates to CASSSYEGNNSPLHF. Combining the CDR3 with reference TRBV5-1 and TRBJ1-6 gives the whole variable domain KAGVTQTPRYLIKTRGQQVTLSCSPISGHRSVSWYQQTPGQGLQFLFEYFSETQRNKGNFPGRFSGRQFSNSRSEMNVSTLELGDSALYLCASSSYEGNNSPLHFGNGTRLTVT.

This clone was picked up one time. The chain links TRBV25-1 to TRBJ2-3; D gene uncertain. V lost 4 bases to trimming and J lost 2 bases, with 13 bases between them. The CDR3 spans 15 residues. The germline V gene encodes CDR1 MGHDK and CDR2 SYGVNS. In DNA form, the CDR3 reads TGTGCCAGCAGTGGAACGACTCAATACACAGATACGCAGTATTTT. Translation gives CASSGTTQYTDTQYF.

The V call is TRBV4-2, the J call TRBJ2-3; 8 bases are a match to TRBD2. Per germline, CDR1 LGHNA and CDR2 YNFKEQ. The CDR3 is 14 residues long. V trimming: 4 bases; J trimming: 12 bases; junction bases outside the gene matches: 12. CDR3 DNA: TGTGCCAGCAGCCCCCCTACCGCACTAGCGGCTCAGTATTTT. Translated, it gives CASSPPTALAAQYF.